Presented here are 8 T cell receptor beta chains from one specimen sequenced in a study of blood T cell repertoires in COVID-19. Sequenced by immunoSEQ multiplex PCR; TCRdb stores in-frame clones only, minus some. The data show about 210,000 clones, 92% seen once. Specimen: peripheral blood. The receptors were sampled from a man younger than 40 with acute or convalescent COVID-19.

CDR3 nucleotide sequence: TGTGCCAGTAGTATGGGAGGGAGAGAAGAGACCCAGTACTTC. The encoded protein is CASSMGGREETQYF. V usage is TRBV19 and J usage is TRBJ2-5; 7 nucleotides align to TRBD2. The germline V gene encodes CDR1 LNHDA and CDR2 SQIVND (reference sequence). Trimming removed 3 bases from V and 3 bases from J; junction bases left unmatched: 4. The CDR3 runs to 14 residues.

This rearrangement joins TRBV28 to TRBJ1-2; D is unclear. Trimming pared 8 bases from V and 1 base from J, leaving 8 bases between. Germline assignment: CDR1 MDHEN and CDR2 SYDVKM. The CDR3 has 12 amino acids. CDR3 in amino acids: CASGLLNYGYTF. The CDR3 coding sequence is TGTGCCAGCGGACTACTTAACTATGGCTACACCTTC.

The V call is TRBV3-1 (or the pseudogene TRBV3-2), the J call TRBJ2-1; D perhaps matches TRBD2 (5 bases). CDR3 length: 13 amino acids. With 7 bases removed from V and 7 bases from J, the gap between germline ends came to 14 bases. Looked up from germline, CDR1 is LGHDT and CDR2 is YNNKEL (reference sequence). The CDR3 reads CASKPRGRNEQFF. The CDR3 DNA follows: TGTGCCAGCAAACCCCGGGGAAGGAATGAGCAGTTCTTC.

This clone occurred once. The J gene is TRBJ2-7, the V gene TRBV13, with D unresolved. This CDR3 region has 10 residues. In germline, CDR1 is PRHDT, CDR2 FYEKMQ (reference sequence). V lost 4 bases and J 5 bases, leaving 3 bases between the germline ends. In nucleotides, the CDR3 is TGTGCCAGCAGCTCAGACGAGCAGTACTTC. Residues: CASSSDEQYF.

This chain links TRBV7-9 with TRBJ2-5, with D possibly matching TRBD1 (6 bases). The CDR3 has 14 amino acids. Germline CDR1 SEHNR, CDR2 FQNEAQ (reference sequence). V lost 1 base, J lost 4 bases, and 10 bases lay in between. Written as DNA, the CDR3 is TGTGCCAGCAGCTTAGTACAGGGTAGAGAGACCCAGTACTTC. Amino acid sequence: CASSLVQGRETQYF. Looking up the rest from reference TRBV7-9 and TRBJ2-5 gives the full variable domain: DTGVSQNPRHKITKRGQNVTFRCDPISEHNRLYWYRQTLGQGPEFLTYFQNEAQLEKSRLLSDRFSAERPKGSFSTLEIQRTEQGDSAMYLCASSLVQGRETQYFGPGTRLLVL.

The chain uses TRBV11-3 and TRBJ2-7, with 7 bases aligning to TRBD1. V lost 6 bases, J lost 0 bases, and 5 bases stayed unmatched. CDR1 and CDR2 (germline): SGHNT, YENEEA. CDR3 length: 14 amino acids. The CDR3 nucleotides are TGTGCCAGCAGTCCCCGGGACAGCTCCTACGAGCAGTACTTC. This encodes CASSPRDSSYEQYF.

This rearrangement joins TRBV6-5 to TRBJ2-1; tentatively, D is TRBD2 (5 bases). The CDR3 extends over 15 amino acids. V was cut by 7 bases and J by 0 bases, with 13 bases left in between. CDR1 is MNHEY, CDR2 SVGAGI, per germline. CDR3 in DNA: TGTGCCAGCACTCGAGCGGCCAGCTCCTACAATGAGCAGTTCTTC. It translates to CASTRAASSYNEQFF.

The J gene is TRBJ1-2, the V gene TRBV11-3; no clear D gene. The germline V and J ends were trimmed by 3 bases and 8 bases, with 10 bases remaining between them. Germline loops: CDR1 SGHNT, CDR2 YENEEA. The CDR3 has 12 residues. The CDR3 DNA follows: TGTGCCAGCAGCTTTGGAGGGAACGGCTACACCTTC. The encoded protein is CASSFGGNGYTF. The full variable domain, rest sourced from reference TRBV11-3 and TRBJ1-2, is EAGVVQSPRYKIIEKKQPVAFWCNPISGHNTLYWYLQNLGQGPELLIRYENEEAVDDSQLPKDRFSAERLKGVDSTLKIQPAELGDSAVYLCASSFGGNGYTFGSGTRLTVV.